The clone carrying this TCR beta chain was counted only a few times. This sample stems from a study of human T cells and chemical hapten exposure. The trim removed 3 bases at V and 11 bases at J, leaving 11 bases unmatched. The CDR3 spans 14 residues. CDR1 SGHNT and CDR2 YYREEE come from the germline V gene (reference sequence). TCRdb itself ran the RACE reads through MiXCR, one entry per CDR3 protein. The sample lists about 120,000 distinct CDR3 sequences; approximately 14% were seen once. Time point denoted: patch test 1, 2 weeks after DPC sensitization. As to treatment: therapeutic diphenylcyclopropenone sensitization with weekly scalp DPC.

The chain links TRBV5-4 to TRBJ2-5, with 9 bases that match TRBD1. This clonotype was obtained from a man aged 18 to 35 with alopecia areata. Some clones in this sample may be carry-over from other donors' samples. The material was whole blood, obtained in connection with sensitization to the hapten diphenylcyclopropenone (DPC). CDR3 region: CASSWEQDRGSQYF. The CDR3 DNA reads TGTGCCAGCAGCTGGGAGCAGGACAGGGGATCTCAGTACTTC.